The 27 T cell receptor beta chains given below trace back to one sample, sequenced in a study of cytomegalovirus exposure and HLA in healthy donors. The PCR contained 60 Vbeta and 13 Jbeta primers. Libraries were prepared by immunoSEQ multiplex PCR; TCRdb keeps only in-frame clonotypes and omits some of them. The sample includes about 180,000 clones, around 80% of them seen just once. The sample was PBMCs. The receptors shown here come from a woman aged 30 to 39 in good health and CMV-seropositive.

The CDR3 protein is CASSLSGQTNYGYTF. The CDR3 DNA reads TGTGCCAGCAGTTTATCGGGGCAAACCAACTATGGCTACACCTTC. V usage is TRBV27 and J usage is TRBJ1-2; D perhaps matches TRBD1 (5 bases). The CDR3 length is 15 residues. The germline V and J ends were trimmed by 0 bases and 2 bases, with 10 bases remaining between them. Germline CDR1 is MNHEY and CDR2 is SMNVEV (reference sequence).

The V and J genes are TRBV10-3 and TRBJ2-7, with 9 bases matching TRBD2. In germline, CDR1 is ENHRY, CDR2 SYGVKD. The CDR3 sequence is 14 residues long. Losses at the gene ends were 4 bases for V and 4 bases for J; bases not matched to a gene: 5. CDR3 nucleotides: TGTGCCATCAGTGCGACTAGCGGTCCTTACGAGCAGTACTTC. It encodes CAISATSGPYEQYF.

The genes are TRBV27 and TRBJ1-2; 7 bases are shared with TRBD1. V trimming: 8 bases; J trimming: 5 bases; junction bases outside the gene matches: 17. The CDR3 totals 16 residues. Germline V gives CDR1 MNHEY, CDR2 SMNVEV (reference sequence). For the CDR3, the DNA is TGTGCCAGCGGATCCTTTACCGGGACAGAGAGTTATGGCTACACCTTC. Amino acid sequence: CASGSFTGTESYGYTF.

V usage is TRBV27 and J usage is TRBJ2-2; 7 positions agree with TRBD2. Trimming at V came to 11 bases and at J to 7 bases, leaving 16 bases not matched to a gene. The length of the CDR3 is 15 residues. Looked up from germline, CDR1 is MNHEY and CDR2 is SMNVEV (reference sequence). CDR3 sequence (DNA): TGTGCCGTGGGGGGGACTCGAGGAATAAGCGGGGAGCTGTTTTTT. It is translated as CAVGGTRGISGELFF.

The genes are TRBV5-4 and TRBJ2-7; no firm D call. Looked up from germline, CDR1 is SGHNT and CDR2 is YYREEE (reference sequence). The V end lost 0 bases, the J end lost 3 bases, and 7 bases lay between the germline ends. This CDR3 is 13 amino acids long. CDR3 sequence (DNA): TGTGCCAGCAGCTTGGATATCGGCTACGAGCAGTACTTC. Its protein product is CASSLDIGYEQYF.

This chain connects TRBV18 to TRBJ2-2; 10 bases line up with TRBD2. From germline, CDR1 is KGHSH and CDR2 LQKENI. Germline trimming cut 2 bases from V and 8 bases from J; bases unmatched to any gene: 5. The CDR3 has 15 residues. CDR3: CASSPRTSGRGELFF. The CDR3 nucleotides read TGTGCCAGCTCACCAAGGACTAGCGGACGGGGGGAGCTGTTTTTT.

V is TRBV5-1 and J is TRBJ2-7, with D tentatively TRBD1 (5 bases). CDR1 is SGHRS, CDR2 YFSETQ, per germline. The V and J ends lost 2 bases and 4 bases respectively, with 10 bases between them. The CDR3 extends over 13 amino acids. CDR3 bases: TGCGCCAGCAGCTTTTCAGGGTGGTACGAGCAGTACTTC. Its protein product is CASSFSGWYEQYF.

V usage is TRBV12-5 and J usage is TRBJ2-2; 11 bases are shared with TRBD2. The CDR3 covers 15 residues. After removal of 5 bases from V and 4 bases from J, the junction contained 3 bases not matched to a gene. CDR1 and CDR2 (germline): LGHNT, FRNRAP. CDR3 protein: CASGPGLAGTGELFF. In DNA, the CDR3 is TGTGCTAGTGGTCCCGGACTAGCGGGCACCGGGGAGCTGTTTTTT.

The rearrangement uses TRBV12-5 and TRBJ1-2; D uncertain. Germline CDR1 and CDR2: LGHNT and FRNRAP. The CDR3 is 13 residues long. V lost 5 bases and J 1 base, leaving 8 bases between the germline ends. The CDR3 DNA reads TGTGCTAGTGGTAGCATCCTTAACTATGGCTACACCTTC. It codes for CASGSILNYGYTF.

This clone is a singleton in its sample. This CDR3 is CASSPLPIHGYTF. The DNA for the CDR3 is TGTGCCAGCTCACCACTCCCAATTCATGGCTACACCTTC. J is TRBJ1-2 and V is TRBV18; D is uncertain. The V end lost 1 base, the J end lost 6 bases, and 9 bases lay between the germline ends. This CDR3 has 13 residues. Germline CDR1 reads KGHSH; CDR2 reads LQKENI. The whole variable domain, filled in from reference TRBV18 and TRBJ1-2, reads NAGVMQNPRHLVRRRGQEARLRCSPMKGHSHVYWYRQLPEEGLKFMVYLQKENIIDESGMPKERFSAEFPKEGPSILRIQQVVRGDSAAYFCASSPLPIHGYTFGSGTRLTVV.

The V gene is TRBV28, the J gene TRBJ2-2, with 10 bases identical to TRBD1. V gave up 3 bases and J gave up 3 bases; unmatched junction bases: 4. Germline CDR1 MDHEN, CDR2 SYDVKM. This CDR3 contains 16 residues. The CDR3, as DNA: TGTGCCAGCAGTTTGGTCGGGACAGGGGACACCGGGGAGCTGTTTTTT. Translating it yields CASSLVGTGDTGELFF.

This chain joins TRBV15 and TRBJ1-5; a possible D gene is TRBD1 (5 bases). The CDR3 length is 14 residues. In germline, CDR1 is LNHNV, CDR2 YYDKDF (reference sequence). V was clipped by 1 base and J by 1 base, with 5 bases between them. CDR3 coding DNA: TGTGCCACCAGCAGAGGGGGCAGCAATCAGCCCCAGCATTTT. Translation: CATSRGGSNQPQHF.

The chain uses TRBV5-8 and TRBJ2-3, with no clear D. The CDR3 has 14 amino acids. The V gene's germline CDR1 is SGHTS and CDR2 YDEGEE. V was clipped by 0 bases and J by 2 bases, with 7 bases between them. CDR3 sequence: CASSLVSYTDTQYF. The CDR3, as DNA: TGTGCCAGCAGCTTGGTTTCTTACACAGATACGCAGTATTTT.

This clone appeared once. The V and J genes are TRBV6-1 and TRBJ1-2, with 8 bases fitting TRBD1. Trimming removed 6 bases from V and 8 bases from J; junction bases left unmatched: 5. CDR3 length: 12 amino acids. The germline gives CDR1 MNHNS, CDR2 SASEGT. CDR3 DNA sequence: TGTGCCAGCAGCCCGACAGGGGTCGGCTACACCTTC. It specifies CASSPTGVGYTF.

The chain employs TRBV6-6 and TRBJ1-1; 7 nucleotides match TRBD1. Trimming took 4 bases from V and 7 from J; bases not matched to a gene: 6. Germline assignment: CDR1 MNHNY and CDR2 SVGAGI (reference sequence). The CDR3 loop spans 13 amino acids. The DNA of the CDR3 is TGTGCCAGCAGTTCGGCGACAGGGAATGAAGCTTTCTTT. Protein: CASSSATGNEAFF.

The CDR3 DNA reads TGTGCCAGTACCCCACAGACAGGGGTGAAGACCCAGTACTTC. Protein sequence: CASTPQTGVKTQYF. The rearrangement links TRBV19 to TRBJ2-5; TRBD1 matches at 8 bases. The germline V gene encodes CDR1 LNHDA and CDR2 SQIVND (reference sequence). CDR3 length: 14 residues. Trimming took 7 bases from V and 6 from J; bases not matched to a gene: 10.

The V and J genes are TRBV13 and TRBJ2-1; 8 bases align to TRBD2. The CDR3 spans 16 residues. V lost 0 bases and J lost 9; bases outside the gene matches: 10. Germline-derived CDR1 and CDR2 are PRHDT and FYEKMQ (reference sequence). CDR3 amino acids: CASSLGASGLNGEQFF. The CDR3 DNA is TGTGCCAGCAGCTTAGGTGCTAGCGGGCTCAACGGTGAGCAGTTCTTC.

The rearrangement uses TRBV11-3 and TRBJ2-7, with 10 bases identical to TRBD1. The CDR3 runs 14 residues. V lost 4 bases, J lost 0 bases, and 0 bases stayed unmatched. Germline V gives CDR1 SGHNT, CDR2 YENEEA. The CDR3 reads CASSWTGGSYEQYF. The CDR3, as DNA: TGTGCCAGCAGCTGGACAGGGGGCTCCTACGAGCAGTACTTC.

V usage is TRBV7-9 and J usage is TRBJ2-7; D remains unclear. Germline V lookup: CDR1 SEHNR, CDR2 FQNEAQ (reference sequence). The CDR3 runs to 16 residues. Trimming shortened V by 3 bases and J by 3 bases, and 18 bases separated the two germline ends. As DNA, the CDR3 is TGTGCCAGCAGCTTCAGTGACGACGACGAGGTCTACGAGCAGTACTTC. Translating gives CASSFSDDDEVYEQYF.

The chain uses TRBV5-8 and TRBJ1-4; 8 bases are shared with TRBD1. In germline, CDR1 is SGHTS, CDR2 YDEGEE. The CDR3 is 16 amino acids. Unmatched junction bases numbered 5, after V lost 0 bases and J lost 4 bases. The CDR3, as DNA: TGTGCCAGCAGCTTGGATGGGACAGGCTATAATGAAAAACTGTTTTTT. This codes for CASSLDGTGYNEKLFF. The whole variable domain, filled in from reference TRBV5-8 and TRBJ1-4, reads EAGVTQSPTHLIKTRGQQATLRCSPISGHTSVYWYQQALGLGLQFLLWYDEGEERNRGNFPPRFSGRQFPNYSSELNVNALELEDSALYLCASSLDGTGYNEKLFFGSGTQLSVL.

V is TRBV19 and J is TRBJ2-5; 8 bases are shared with TRBD1. Germline V gene sequence: CDR1 LNHDA, CDR2 SQIVND (reference sequence). The CDR3 runs 14 residues. V trimming: 8 bases; J trimming: 2 bases; junction bases outside the gene matches: 7. CDR3: CASSDRAIQETQYF. CDR3 coding DNA: TGTGCCAGTTCGGACAGGGCAATTCAAGAGACCCAGTACTTC.

This clone has more than one count but fewer than ten. The chain is built from TRBV6-5 and TRBJ1-5; D remains unclear. V was trimmed by 7 bases and J by 5 bases, leaving 12 bases between them. CDR1 is MNHEY and CDR2 is SVGAGI in the germline V gene. The length of the CDR3 is 13 residues. The CDR3 spells CASMSGRDQPQHF. The CDR3 bases are TGTGCCAGCATGTCGGGGAGGGATCAGCCCCAGCATTTT.

This sequence joins TRBV6-4 and TRBJ1-4; perhaps TRBD1 as D (5 bases). This CDR3 contains 13 residues. The ends were cut back, 5 bases at V and 5 bases at J, with 9 bases in the middle. The germline gives CDR1 MRHNA, CDR2 SNTAGT. As DNA, the CDR3 is TGTGCCAGCAGTCGACAGCTAAATGAAAAACTGTTTTTT. This encodes CASSRQLNEKLFF.

The chain joins TRBV4-1 to TRBJ2-3, with 10 bases fitting TRBD2. From germline, CDR1 is MGHRA and CDR2 YSYEKL. The V and J ends lost 3 bases and 3 bases, in that order; junction bases with no gene match: 9. The CDR3 is made up of 17 amino acids. Here the CDR3 reads CASSQQETSGPTDTQYF. The CDR3 bases are TGCGCCAGCAGCCAGCAAGAGACTAGCGGGCCAACAGATACGCAGTATTTT.

The V gene is TRBV6-1, the J gene TRBJ2-5; 8 bases are shared with TRBD1. The CDR3 consists of 14 residues. The junction had 5 bases not matched to a gene; V was cut back by 2 bases and J by 6 bases. Germline V gene lookup returns CDR1 MNHNS and CDR2 SASEGT. The CDR3 loop is CASSENRGMKTQYF. CDR3 bases: TGTGCCAGCAGTGAAAACAGGGGGATGAAGACCCAGTACTTC.

The chain combines TRBV19 with TRBJ1-2; 9 bases line up with TRBD1. This CDR3 has 13 residues. The V gene's germline CDR1 is LNHDA and CDR2 SQIVND (reference sequence). The V gene end was trimmed by 5 bases and the J gene end by 3 bases; junction bases not matched to a gene: 1. The CDR3 DNA reads TGTGCCAGTAGTTGGGACAGGGACTATGGCTACACCTTC. Its protein product is CASSWDRDYGYTF.

The rearrangement joins TRBV28 to TRBJ1-2; maybe TRBD1 (5 bases). CDR1 is MDHEN and CDR2 is SYDVKM in the germline V gene. V was trimmed by 6 bases and J by 0 bases, leaving 11 bases between them. CDR3 size: 14 residues. The CDR3 sequence: CASRLGQSNYGYTF. The CDR3 coding sequence is TGTGCCAGCAGACTTGGACAATCTAACTATGGCTACACCTTC.